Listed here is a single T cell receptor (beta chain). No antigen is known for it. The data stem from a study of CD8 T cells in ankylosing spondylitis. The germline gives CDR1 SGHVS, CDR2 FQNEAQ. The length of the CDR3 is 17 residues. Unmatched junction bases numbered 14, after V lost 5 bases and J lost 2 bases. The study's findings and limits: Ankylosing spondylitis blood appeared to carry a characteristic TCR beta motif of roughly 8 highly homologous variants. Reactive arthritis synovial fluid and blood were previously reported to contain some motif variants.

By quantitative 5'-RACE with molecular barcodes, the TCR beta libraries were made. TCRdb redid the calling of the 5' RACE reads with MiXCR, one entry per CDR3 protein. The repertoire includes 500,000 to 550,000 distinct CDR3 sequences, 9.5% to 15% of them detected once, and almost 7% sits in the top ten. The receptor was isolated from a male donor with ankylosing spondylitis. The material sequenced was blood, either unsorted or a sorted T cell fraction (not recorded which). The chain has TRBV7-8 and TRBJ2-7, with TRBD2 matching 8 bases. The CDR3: CASSPMEWSSGAYEQYF. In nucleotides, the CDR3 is TGTGCCAGCAGCCCAATGGAGTGGAGTAGCGGGGCCTACGAGCAGTACTTC.